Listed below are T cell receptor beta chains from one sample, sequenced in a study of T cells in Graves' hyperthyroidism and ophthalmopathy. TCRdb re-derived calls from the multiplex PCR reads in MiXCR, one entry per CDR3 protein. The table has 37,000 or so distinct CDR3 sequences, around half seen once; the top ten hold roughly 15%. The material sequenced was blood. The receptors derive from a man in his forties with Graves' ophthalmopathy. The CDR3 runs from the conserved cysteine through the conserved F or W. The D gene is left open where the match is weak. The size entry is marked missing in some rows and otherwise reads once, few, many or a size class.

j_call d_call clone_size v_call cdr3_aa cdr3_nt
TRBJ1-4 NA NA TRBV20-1 CSANGDSEKLFF TGCAGTGCAAATGGAGACAGCGAAAAACTGTTTTTT
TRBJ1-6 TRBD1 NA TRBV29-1 CSARQGFDSPLHF TGCAGCGCCCGACAGGGGTTTGATTCACCCCTCCACTTT
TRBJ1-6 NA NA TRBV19 CASGGNSPLHF TGTGCCAGTGGGGGAAATTCACCCCTCCACTTT
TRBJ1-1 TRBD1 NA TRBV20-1 CSARDRGGGTEAFF TGCAGTGCTAGAGACAGGGGGGGAGGAACTGAAGCTTTCTTT
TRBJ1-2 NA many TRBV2 CASRSLGRARGDGYTF TGTGCCAGCAGATCTCTTGGGAGGGCCCGAGGAGATGGCTACACCTTC
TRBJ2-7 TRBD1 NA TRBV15 CATSRDWGRGHYEQYF TGTGCCACCAGCAGAGATTGGGGCAGGGGGCACTACGAGCAGTACTTC
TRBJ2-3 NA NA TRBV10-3 CAVSESRGSDTQYF TGTGCCGTCAGTGAGTCGCGCGGCTCAGATACGCAGTATTTT
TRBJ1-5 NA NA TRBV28 CASSVSGAIPYSKQPQHF TGTGCCAGCAGTGTTTCAGGGGCGATACCCTATAGCAAGCAGCCCCAGCATTTT
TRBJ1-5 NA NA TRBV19 CASASSNQPQHF TGTGCCAGTGCTTCATCCAATCAGCCCCAGCATTTT
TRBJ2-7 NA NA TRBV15 CATSRDTGFMSEQYF TGTGCCACCAGCAGAGATACCGGGTTTATGTCCGAGCAGTACTTC
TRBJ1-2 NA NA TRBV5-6 CASTLGNGGGHTF TGTGCCAGCACTCTGGGGAATGGGGGAGGCCACACCTTC
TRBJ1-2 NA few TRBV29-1 CSVEADNNYGYTF TGCAGCGTTGAAGCAGACAATAACTATGGCTACACCTTC
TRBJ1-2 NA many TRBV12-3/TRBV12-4 CASNDRGDYGYTF TGTGCCAGCAATGATAGGGGGGACTATGGCTACACCTTC
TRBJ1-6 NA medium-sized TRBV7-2 CASSWTDSPLHF TGTGCCAGCAGCTGGACAGATTCACCCCTCCACTTT
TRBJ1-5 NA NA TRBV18 CASSADSYNSPQHF TGTGCCAGCTCCGCGGACAGCTATAATTCACCCCAGCATTTT
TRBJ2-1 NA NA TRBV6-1 CASSRFEQFF TGTGCCAGCAGCCGCTTTGAGCAGTTCTTC
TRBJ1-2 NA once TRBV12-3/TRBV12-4 CASSPGGGSSGNTF TGTGCCAGCAGTCCCGGGGGCGGATCCTCTGGAAACACCTTC
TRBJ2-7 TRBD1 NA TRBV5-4 CASSFFGQGGTEQYF TGTGCCAGCAGCTTCTTCGGACAGGGGGGCACCGAGCAGTACTTC
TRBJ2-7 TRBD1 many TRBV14 CASSQRTGAPYEQYF TGTGCCAGCAGCCAAAGGACAGGGGCCCCCTACGAGCAGTACTTC
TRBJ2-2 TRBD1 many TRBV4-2 CASSQEGQKNTGELFF TGTGCCAGCAGCCAAGAGGGACAGAAAAACACCGGGGAGCTGTTTTTT
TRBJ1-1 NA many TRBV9 CASSGSIATEAFF TGTGCCAGCAGCGGATCTATTGCGACTGAAGCTTTCTTT
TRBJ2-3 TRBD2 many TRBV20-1 CSASGLAGPDTQYF TGCAGTGCCTCGGGACTAGCGGGACCAGATACGCAGTATTTT
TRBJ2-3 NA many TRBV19 CASSPSDLYTDTQYF TGTGCCAGTAGTCCCAGCGATCTATACACAGATACGCAGTATTTT
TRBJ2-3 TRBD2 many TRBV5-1 CASSLSLAGKPDTQYF TGCGCCAGCAGCTTGTCACTAGCGGGTAAACCAGATACGCAGTATTTT
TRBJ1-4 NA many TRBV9 CASSVAGAGNEKLFF TGTGCCAGCAGCGTCGCGGGGGCGGGAAATGAAAAACTGTTTTTT
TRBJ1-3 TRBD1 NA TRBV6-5 CASSSQGSRWF TGTGCCAGCAGTTCACAGGGGTCTCGTTGGTTT
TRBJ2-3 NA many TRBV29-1 CSVRGGLTGTDTQYF TGCAGCGTCCGAGGGGGGTTGACTGGCACAGATACGCAGTATTTT
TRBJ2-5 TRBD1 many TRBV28 CASSTPTGTETQYF TGTGCCAGCAGTACCCCGACAGGGACGGAGACCCAGTACTTC
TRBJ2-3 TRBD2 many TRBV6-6 CASATSGGGTDTQYF TGTGCCAGCGCGACTAGCGGGGGGGGCACAGATACGCAGTATTTT
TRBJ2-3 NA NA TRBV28 CASSSTLPGRDTQYF TGTGCCAGCAGTAGTACCCTCCCGGGGAGGGATACGCAGTATTTT
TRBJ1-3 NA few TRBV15 CATSRTRDDSGNTIYF TGTGCCACCAGCCGCACTCGGGACGACTCTGGAAACACCATATATTTT
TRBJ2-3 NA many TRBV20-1 CSARVNGKGTDTQYF TGCAGTGCTAGAGTGAACGGGAAGGGGACAGATACGCAGTATTTT
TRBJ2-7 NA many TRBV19 CASSTQREQYF TGTGCCAGTAGTACACAGAGGGAGCAGTACTTC
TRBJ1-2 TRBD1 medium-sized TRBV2 CASSLRETGSGYTF TGTGCCAGCAGTCTCCGCGAGACAGGGAGTGGCTACACCTTC
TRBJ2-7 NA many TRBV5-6 CASRNSYEQYF TGTGCCAGCAGAAATTCCTACGAGCAGTACTTC
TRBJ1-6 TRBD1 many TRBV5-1 CASQQGTTTNSPLHF TGCGCCAGCCAACAGGGGACGACAACAAATTCACCCCTCCACTTT
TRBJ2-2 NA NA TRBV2 CASTDGELFF TGTGCCAGCACAGACGGGGAGCTGTTTTTT
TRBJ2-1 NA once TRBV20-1 CSARGGLRSSYNEQFF TGCAGTGCTAGAGGAGGTCTGCGGTCGAGTTACAATGAGCAGTTCTTC
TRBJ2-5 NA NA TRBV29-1 CSAPLGPAETQYF TGCAGCGCCCCCCTGGGACCCGCAGAGACCCAGTACTTC
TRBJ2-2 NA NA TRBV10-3 CAISAPRGGELFF TGTGCCATCAGTGCCCCTAGGGGCGGGGAGCTGTTTTTT
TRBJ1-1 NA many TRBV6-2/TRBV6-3 CASRRSTEAFF TGTGCCAGCCGGAGGTCCACTGAAGCTTTCTTT
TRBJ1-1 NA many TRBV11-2 CASSRAGATEAFF TGTGCCAGCAGCCGGGCAGGCGCCACTGAAGCTTTCTTT
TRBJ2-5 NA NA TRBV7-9 CASSQEETQYF TGTGCCAGCAGCCAGGAGGAGACCCAGTACTTC
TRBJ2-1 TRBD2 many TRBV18 CASSALAGDRNEQFF TGTGCCAGCTCAGCCCTAGCGGGGGATCGGAATGAGCAGTTCTTC
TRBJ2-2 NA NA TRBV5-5 CASSVQTVGELFF TGTGCTAGCAGCGTGCAAACGGTGGGGGAGCTGTTTTTT
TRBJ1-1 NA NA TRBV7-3 CASSFESNTEAFF TGTGCCAGCAGCTTTGAGTCGAACACTGAAGCTTTCTTT
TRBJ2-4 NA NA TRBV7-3 CASSLSPSENIQYF TGTGCCAGCAGCTTAAGTCCTAGCGAAAACATTCAGTACTTC
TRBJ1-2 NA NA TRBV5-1 CASSSGPSRTDNGYTF TGCGCCAGCAGTAGTGGTCCCTCCAGGACGGACAATGGCTACACCTTC
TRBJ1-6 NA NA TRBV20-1 CSARSRVRSPLHF TGCAGTGCTAGAAGCAGGGTTAGATCACCCCTCCACTTT
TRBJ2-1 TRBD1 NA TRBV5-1 CASSLGTGGSEQFF TGCGCCAGCAGCTTGGGAACAGGGGGGAGTGAGCAGTTCTTC
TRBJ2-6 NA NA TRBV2 CASRLPGISGANVLTF TGTGCCAGCCGACTCCCAGGGATCTCTGGGGCCAACGTCCTGACTTTC
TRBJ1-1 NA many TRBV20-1 CSARGGVKEAFF TGCAGTGCTAGAGGTGGGGTAAAGGAAGCTTTCTTT
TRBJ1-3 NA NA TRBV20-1 CSARDPRNTIYF TGCAGTGCTAGAGATCCTAGAAACACCATATATTTT
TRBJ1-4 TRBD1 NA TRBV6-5 CASSYSPRYRGTYEQLFF TGTGCCAGCAGTTACTCCCCGCGATACAGGGGCACATATGAACAACTGTTTTTT
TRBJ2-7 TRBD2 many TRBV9 CASSVGGSTYEQYF TGTGCCAGCAGCGTAGGCGGGAGTACCTACGAGCAGTACTTC
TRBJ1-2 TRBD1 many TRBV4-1 CASSQPRQGNYGYTF TGCGCCAGCAGCCAACCGAGACAGGGGAACTATGGCTACACCTTC
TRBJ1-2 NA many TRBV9 CASSVNQDLIGYTF TGTGCCAGCAGCGTAAACCAGGACCTCATTGGCTACACCTTC